The source of this TCR beta chain is a study of early T cells in non-severe SARS-CoV-2 infection. Overall study: It was bulk RNA from unsorted whole blood that was sequenced, and the chains were unpaired.

General study findings and limits: Missing private and CD4 specificities, VDJdb matching favored anti-spike CD8 responses.

This CDR3 has 19 residues. J gave up 7 bases and V 5 bases, and 22 bases lay outside the gene matches. Germline V gives CDR1 SGHVS, CDR2 FQNEAQ. One entry per CDR3 protein, called by TCRdb with MiXCR from the 5' RACE reads. This repertoire shows about 100,000 distinct CDR3 sequences, about 12% found once; its top ten account for 3% to 3.5%. Of note for this clonotype: Its cognate antigen is unknown.

The source of this sequence is an adult who was a healthcare worker with PCR-confirmed SARS-CoV-2 infection or an uninfected control (not recorded which). The sample was whole blood. The chain combines TRBV7-8 with TRBJ2-7; 11 bases map to TRBD2. CDR3 region: CASSPTRLAGMGAPREQYF. As DNA, the CDR3 is TGTGCCAGCAGCCCCACCCGACTAGCGGGAATGGGAGCACCGCGGGAGCAGTACTTC.